Listed here are 10 T cell receptor beta chains from one sample, sequenced in a study of graft-versus-host responses after intestinal transplantation. The method was immunoSEQ multiplex PCR; TCRdb's version includes in-frame clones alone and lacks a portion of them. This sample carries over 40,000 clones, approximately 95% of them seen once, and the ten largest clones take about 0.54%. Their target antigens are unknown. Specimen: unstimulated CD8+ T cells sorted from spleen or lymph node cells, collected before transplant. The source is a human donor who was the organ donor for an intestinal transplant.

The chain couples TRBV28 to TRBJ1-5, with TRBD1 as a possible D gene (6 bases). V dropped 6 bases and J dropped 5 bases, with 17 bases sitting between them. The CDR3 length is 15 residues. Looked up from germline, CDR1 is MDHEN and CDR2 is SYDVKM. CDR3 coding DNA: TGTGCCAGCAGCTTCACAGGGTTCAGGGATCAGCCCCAGCATTTT. It translates to CASSFTGFRDQPQHF.

The chain couples TRBV29-1 to TRBJ1-2; a weak D match, TRBD1 (6 bases). The CDR3 spans 15 residues. Germline CDR1 is SQVTM and CDR2 is ANQGSEA. V was trimmed by 0 bases and J by 5 bases, leaving 16 bases between them. The CDR3 here is CSVEDRGRGYYGYTF. CDR3 bases: TGCAGCGTTGAAGATAGGGGCAGGGGATATTATGGCTACACCTTC.

The chain joins TRBV7-2 to TRBJ2-5, with a tentative D call TRBD1 (5 bases). V was trimmed by 4 bases and J by 5 bases, leaving 20 bases between them. CDR1 SGHTA and CDR2 FQGNSA come from the germline V gene. This CDR3 spans 16 amino acids. The chain's CDR3 is CASSSPLWGSWETQYF. The CDR3 DNA reads as TGTGCCAGCAGCTCACCCTTGTGGGGCTCATGGGAGACCCAGTACTTC.

The V and J genes are TRBV6-6 and TRBJ1-5; unclear D gene. Trimming stripped 0 bases from V and 6 bases from J, with 12 bases between. CDR3 size: 15 residues. Per the germline V gene, CDR1 is MNHNY and CDR2 is SVGAGI (reference sequence). CDR3: CASSYSSVAGQPQHF. In DNA form, the CDR3 reads TGTGCCAGCAGTTACTCGTCAGTGGCGGGTCAGCCCCAGCATTTT.

The chain links TRBV7-9 to TRBJ2-3; D is undetermined. The V and J ends lost 4 bases and 3 bases respectively, with 14 bases between them. This CDR3 is 15 amino acids long. Germline lookup yields CDR1 SEHNR and CDR2 FQNEAQ (reference sequence). In DNA, the CDR3 is TGTGCCAGCAGCTCCCTAATGGGGTTGACAGATACGCAGTATTTT. It specifies CASSSLMGLTDTQYF.

Details on this clone: A junction boundary mismatches the germline segment, possibly from a read error. V gene TRBV9 combines with J gene TRBJ2-7; D is undetermined. CDR3 length equals 13 residues. CDR1 is SGDLS, CDR2 YYNGEE, per germline. The CDR3 region is CASSVGTSDEQYF. CDR3 nucleotide sequence: TGTGCCAGCAGCGTAGGGACCTCCGACGAGCAGTACTTC.

The J gene is TRBJ1-6, the V gene TRBV7-8, with TRBD1 identical over 7 bases. This CDR3 region has 14 residues. Germline CDR1 SGHVS, CDR2 FQNEAQ. V lost 1 base and J lost 6; bases outside the gene matches: 0. The CDR3 DNA reads as TGTGCCAGCAGCTTAGACAGGGGTAATTCACCCCTCCACTTT. Translating it yields CASSLDRGNSPLHF. Full variable domain (outside the CDR3, taken from reference TRBV7-8 and TRBJ1-6): GAGVSQSPRYKVAKRGQDVALRCDPISGHVSLFWYQQALGQGPEFLTYFQNEAQLDKSGLPSDRFFAERPEGSVSTLKIQRTQQEDSAVYLCASSLDRGNSPLHFGNGTRLTVT.

The CDR3 loop is CASSTEGISPLHF. The CDR3 DNA reads TGTGCCAGCTCAACAGAGGGGATATCACCCCTCCACTTT. The genes are TRBV27 and TRBJ1-6, with a possible D match to TRBD1 (5 bases). V gave up 8 bases and J gave up 10 bases, with 15 bases separating them. This CDR3 region has 13 residues. The germline gives CDR1 MNHEY, CDR2 SMNVEV (reference sequence).

The chain employs TRBV7-9 and TRBJ2-5, with 10 bases fitting TRBD2. This CDR3 has 16 residues. CDR1 and CDR2 from the germline V gene are SEHNR and FQNEAQ (reference sequence). V lost 5 bases and J lost 1; bases outside the gene matches: 7. CDR3 nucleotides: TGTGCCAGCAGCGTCCCTAGCGGGGGAGCCCAAGAGACCCAGTACTTC. It codes for CASSVPSGGAQETQYF.

The rearrangement joins TRBV5-1 to TRBJ2-7; 8 nucleotides align to TRBD2. The CDR3 consists of 16 residues. J gave up 6 bases and V 3 bases, and 14 bases lay outside the gene matches. Germline V CDR1 and CDR2: SGHRS, YFSETQ. CDR3 amino acids: CASSYRGGLGLLEQYF. CDR3 nucleotides: TGCGCCAGCAGCTACCGAGGGGGACTAGGGCTTCTCGAGCAGTACTTC.